This T cell receptor beta chain was sequenced for a study of shared clonotypes between healthy human individuals. Deletions cut 1 base from V and 7 bases from J, with 10 bases between. The CDR3 extends over 13 amino acids. Per the germline V gene, CDR1 is MNHEY and CDR2 is SMNVEV (reference sequence). Method: immunoSEQ multiplex PCR; TCRdb's copy keeps in-frame clones and lacks some. The table lists some 2,000,000 clones, roughly 94% of them singletons. Material: naive CD4+ T cells sorted from blood. The subset denotes: CD45RA+ positively selected. The sequence was obtained from a man in his late teens or twenties in good health. The chain joins TRBV27 to TRBJ1-1; D is ambiguous. In nucleotides, the CDR3 is TGTGCCAGCAGTTTATGGAGTGGCAGTGAAGCTTTCTTT. This encodes CASSLWSGSEAFF.